The text below deals with one T cell receptor beta chain. This record belongs to a study of blood T cell repertoires in COVID-19. Overall study context: The study drew acute and convalescent COVID-19 samples from the United States, Italy and Spain. PBMCs, B-cell-depleted T cells, or T cells provided the cDNA or gDNA that made up the material.

Trimming stripped 5 bases from V and 0 bases from J, with 14 bases between. Germline CDR1 SEHNR, CDR2 FQNEAQ (reference sequence). The length of the CDR3 is 16 residues. In the original workflow: The authors estimated nucleated cell counts from reference gene primer amplification. Clones were sequenced by immunoSEQ multiplex PCR, and TCRdb holds only the in-frame ones, with some missing. That table is the source of V, J and clone size, and D and trimming were worked out from the DNA. The sample has some 120,000 clones; about 88% are singletons. The receptor was isolated from a human donor in a cohort sampled during active COVID-19. The sample was peripheral blood. The chain recombines TRBV7-9 with TRBJ2-1, with no clear D. CDR3 nucleotides: TGTGCCAGCAGCCCTTCGACTGGAAGCTCCTACAATGAGCAGTTCTTC. This gives the protein CASSPSTGSSYNEQFF.